This T cell receptor (beta chain) was retrieved from a study of CD8 T cells in ankylosing spondylitis. Study-level points and caveats: Characteristic of ankylosing spondylitis blood, it appeared, was a TCR beta motif comprising about eight highly homologous variants.

This clonotype has more than one count but fewer than ten. Its antigen remains unidentified. MiXCR was run by TCRdb on the 5' RACE reads, yielding one entry per CDR3 protein. The sample includes some 800,000 distinct CDR3 sequences, about 12% seen only once; the top ten take roughly 0.51%. V was shortened by 0 bases and J by 10 bases, with 10 bases between the two germline ends. This CDR3 spans 12 amino acids. CDR1 is SGHRS, CDR2 YFSETQ, per germline. Sequenced input: blood, either unsorted or a sorted T cell fraction (not recorded which). This receptor was identified in a male donor with ankylosing spondylitis. V gene TRBV5-1 combines with J gene TRBJ1-2, with D perhaps TRBD1 (5 bases). CDR3 residues: CASSLAQETYTF. The CDR3 DNA reads as TGCGCCAGCAGCTTGGCACAGGAGACCTACACCTTC.